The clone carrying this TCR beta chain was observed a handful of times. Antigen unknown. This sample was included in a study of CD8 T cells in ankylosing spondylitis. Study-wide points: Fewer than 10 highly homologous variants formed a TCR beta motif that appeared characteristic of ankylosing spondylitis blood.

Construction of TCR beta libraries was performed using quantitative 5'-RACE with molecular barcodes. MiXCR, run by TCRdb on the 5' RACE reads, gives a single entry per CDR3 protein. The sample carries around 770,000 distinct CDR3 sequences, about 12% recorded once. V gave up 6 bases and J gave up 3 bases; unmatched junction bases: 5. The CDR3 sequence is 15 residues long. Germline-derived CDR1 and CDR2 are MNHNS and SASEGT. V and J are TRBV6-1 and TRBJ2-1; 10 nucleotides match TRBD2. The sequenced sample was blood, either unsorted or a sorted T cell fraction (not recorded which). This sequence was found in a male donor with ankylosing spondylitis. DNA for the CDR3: TGTGCCAGCAGCAACCTAGCGGGAGTCTACAATGAGCAGTTCTTC. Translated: CASSNLAGVYNEQFF.